This record covers a single T cell receptor beta chain. V was clipped by 1 base and J by 4 bases, with 7 bases between them. CDR1 is LNHNV and CDR2 is YYDKDF in the germline V gene (reference sequence). This CDR3 contains 13 residues. The entry originates in a study of blood T cell repertoires in COVID-19. The repertoire was sequenced with immunoSEQ multiplex PCR; TCRdb's copy has only in-frame clones and lacks some. The table has around 99,000 clones, around 82% seen once. The TCR sequence derives from a human donor in a cohort sampled during active COVID-19. The chain is built from TRBV15 and TRBJ1-2; D not resolved. The specimen was peripheral blood. This CDR3 reads CATSRGEGYGYTF. The DNA of the CDR3 is TGTGCCACCAGCAGAGGGGAGGGCTATGGCTACACCTTC.